This TCR beta chain was sequenced for a study of T-cell reconstitution after alpha-beta-depleted transplantation in children. Findings and caveats of the study: The high TCRbeta diversity at day 60 in some patients came from surviving recipient T cells and thymic progenitors. Reportedly, alpha-beta T cells present about two months post-transplant originated from several hundred expanded clones of graft origin. Once a year had passed after transplant, T-cell counts and diversity came mostly from newly produced T cells.

Unique molecular identifiers were built into the TCRbeta library. One entry per CDR3 protein results from TCRdb running MiXCR on the PCR reads. The sample lists fewer than 150,000 distinct CDR3 sequences; about a tenth were seen once. Germline V gene lookup returns CDR1 SGHDT and CDR2 YYEEEE. The V gene end was trimmed by 7 bases and the J gene end by 2 bases; junction bases not matched to a gene: 4. The CDR3 totals 14 residues. In this sample, this clonotype turned up a few times. Its specificity is unknown. The input for sequencing was PBMCs, mostly from graft donor cells, taken 180 days after TCRalphabeta/CD19-depleted stem cell transplant. The source of this sequence is a girl under three years old who had a stem cell transplant for combined immunodeficiency, so the T cells may come from the graft donor. The chain combines TRBV5-6 with TRBJ2-7; 12 bases fit TRBD2. CDR3 DNA sequence: TGTGCCAGCGGACTAGCGGGGTCAACCTACGAGCAGTACTTC. This encodes CASGLAGSTYEQYF.